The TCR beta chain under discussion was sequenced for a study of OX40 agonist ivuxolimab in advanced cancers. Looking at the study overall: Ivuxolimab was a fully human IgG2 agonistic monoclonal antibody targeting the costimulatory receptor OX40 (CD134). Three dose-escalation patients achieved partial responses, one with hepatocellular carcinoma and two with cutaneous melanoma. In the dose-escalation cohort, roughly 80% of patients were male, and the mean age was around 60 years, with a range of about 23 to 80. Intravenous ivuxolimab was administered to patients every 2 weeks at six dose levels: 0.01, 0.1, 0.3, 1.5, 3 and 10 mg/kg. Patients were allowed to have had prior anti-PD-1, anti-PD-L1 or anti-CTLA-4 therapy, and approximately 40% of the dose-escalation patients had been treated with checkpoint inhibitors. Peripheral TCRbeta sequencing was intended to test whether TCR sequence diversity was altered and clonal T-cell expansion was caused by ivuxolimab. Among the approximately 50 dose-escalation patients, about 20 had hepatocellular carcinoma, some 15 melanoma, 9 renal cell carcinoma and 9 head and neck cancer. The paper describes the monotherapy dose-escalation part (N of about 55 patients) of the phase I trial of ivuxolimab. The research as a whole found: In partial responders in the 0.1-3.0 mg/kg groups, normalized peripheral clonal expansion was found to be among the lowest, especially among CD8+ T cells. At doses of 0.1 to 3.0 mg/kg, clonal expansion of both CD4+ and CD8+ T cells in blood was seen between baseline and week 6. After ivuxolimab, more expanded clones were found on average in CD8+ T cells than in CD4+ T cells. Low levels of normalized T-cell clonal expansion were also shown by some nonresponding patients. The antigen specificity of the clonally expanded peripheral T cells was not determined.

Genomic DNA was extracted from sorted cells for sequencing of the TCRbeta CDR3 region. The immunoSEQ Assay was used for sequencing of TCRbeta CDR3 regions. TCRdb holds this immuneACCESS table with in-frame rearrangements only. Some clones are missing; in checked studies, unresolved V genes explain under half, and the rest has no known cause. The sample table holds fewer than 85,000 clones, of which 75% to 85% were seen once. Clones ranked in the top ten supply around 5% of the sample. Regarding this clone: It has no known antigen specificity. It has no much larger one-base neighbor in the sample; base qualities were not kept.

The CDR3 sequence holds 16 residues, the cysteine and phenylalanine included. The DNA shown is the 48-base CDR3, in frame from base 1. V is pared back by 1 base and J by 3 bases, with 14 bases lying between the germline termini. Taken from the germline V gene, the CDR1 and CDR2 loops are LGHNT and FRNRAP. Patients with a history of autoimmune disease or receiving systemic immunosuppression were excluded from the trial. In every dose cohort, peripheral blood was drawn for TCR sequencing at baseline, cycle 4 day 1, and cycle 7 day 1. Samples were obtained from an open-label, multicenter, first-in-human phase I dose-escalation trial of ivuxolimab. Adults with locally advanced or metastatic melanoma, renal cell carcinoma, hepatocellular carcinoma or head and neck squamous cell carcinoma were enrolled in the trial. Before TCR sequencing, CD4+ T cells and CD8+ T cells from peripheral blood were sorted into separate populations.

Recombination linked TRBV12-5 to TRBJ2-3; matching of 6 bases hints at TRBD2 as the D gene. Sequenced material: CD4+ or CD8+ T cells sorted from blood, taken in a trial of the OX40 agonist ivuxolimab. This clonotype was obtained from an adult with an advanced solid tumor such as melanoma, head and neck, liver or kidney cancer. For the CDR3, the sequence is CASGLGKGTPTDTQYF. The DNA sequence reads TGTGCTAGTGGTTTGGGAAAGGGGACTCCTACAGATACGCAGTATTTT.